Listed here is a single TCR beta chain. These data belong to a study of blood T cell repertoires in COVID-19. Study-level background: Spain, Italy and the United States supplied samples that represented acute and convalescent COVID-19.

V shed 1 base and J shed 5 bases, with 13 bases lying between them. The CDR3 length is 15 residues. The germline V gene has CDR1 KGHDR and CDR2 SFDVKD. Here immunoSEQ multiplex PCR was the method, and the copy in TCRdb shows in-frame clones only, minus some. The sample shows 150,000 to 200,000 clones, around 77% of them seen only once. This clonotype originated in a man in his 60s with active or convalescent COVID-19. Sequencing was performed on peripheral blood. V usage is TRBV24-1 and J usage is TRBJ2-5; D gene unclear. CDR3 protein: CATSDLTPGRETQYF. The CDR3 DNA reads as TGTGCCACCAGTGATTTAACCCCAGGAAGGGAGACCCAGTACTTC.